The rows below give T cell receptor beta chains drawn from one sample of a study of T cells after posttransplantation cyclophosphamide. Sequenced by immunoSEQ multiplex PCR; TCRdb stores in-frame clones only, minus some. Of 5,500 to 6,500 clones listed, 70% to 85% are singletons. Sample: CD8+ T cells sorted from PBMCs, taken 1,300 to 1,500 days after allogeneic stem cell transplant with posttransplant cyclophosphamide. The receptors originated from a female patient aged 50-65 years who received an allogeneic stem cell transplant from a related donor, was CMV-positive, and had no GVHD. Some of the T cells might come from the graft donor. CDR3s include the opening cysteine and the closing phenylalanine or tryptophan. The D gene is left open where the match is weak. Some rows have no size entry. The others give once, few or many, or a class for an expanded clone.

cdr3_nt,cdr3_aa,v_call,d_call,j_call,clone_size,cdr3_length
TGTGCCAGCGGCCCGGAGCACCTGAGCACAGATACGCAGTATTTT,CASGPEHLSTDTQYF,TRBV13,.,TRBJ2-3,.,15
TGTGCCAGCAGTGGGGGGACTACAATATACAATGAGCAGTTCTTC,CASSGGTTIYNEQFF,TRBV6-1,TRBD2,TRBJ2-1,.,15
TGCGCCAGCAGCCCGAGCGGGATTAGCTACGAGCAGTACTTC,CASSPSGISYEQYF,TRBV4-3,TRBD2,TRBJ2-7,.,14
TGTGCCAGCAGTTCCCGGACTAGCTTCCGCACAGATACGCAGTATTTT,CASSSRTSFRTDTQYF,TRBV27,TRBD2,TRBJ2-3,.,16
TGTGCCACCAGCAGAGATCGGGGTAGCGTACAGTCCTACGAGCAGTACTTC,CATSRDRGSVQSYEQYF,TRBV15,.,TRBJ2-7,.,17
TGTGCCAGCAGCTCCGAAGGGGGACGCACGAACACTGAAGCTTTCTTT,CASSSEGGRTNTEAFF,TRBV7-8,.,TRBJ1-1,few,16
TGTGCCAGCAGCCCCGGGACTAGCTACGAGCAGTACTTC,CASSPGTSYEQYF,TRBV7-8,TRBD2,TRBJ2-7,.,13
TGTGCCAGCAGAATCGGGGACACTGAAGCTTTCTTT,CASRIGDTEAFF,TRBV27,.,TRBJ1-1,.,12
TGTGCCTGGAGTGGGACTGCCGGGACAGGGGGCTACGAGCAGTACTTC,CAWSGTAGTGGYEQYF,TRBV30,TRBD1,TRBJ2-7,once,16
TGTGCCAGCAGCAGTAGCGGGAGCTCCTACAATGAGCAGTTCTTC,CASSSSGSSYNEQFF,TRBV6-6,TRBD2,TRBJ2-1,.,15
TGTGCCAGCAGGCGTTGGACAGGTGGACAAGAGACCCAGTACTTC,CASRRWTGGQETQYF,TRBV2,TRBD1,TRBJ2-5,.,15
TGTGCCAGCAGCCGACAGGGAGTATACAATGAGCAGTTCTTC,CASSRQGVYNEQFF,TRBV6-6,TRBD1,TRBJ2-1,.,14
TGTGCCAGCGAACTAGGGACAGGGAGCGTCGAGCAGTACTTC,CASELGTGSVEQYF,TRBV28,TRBD1,TRBJ2-7,.,14
TGTGCCAGCAGTTTAACAGGGTCTAGCGGTAGCTCCTACAATGAGCAGTTCTTC,CASSLTGSSGSSYNEQFF,TRBV28,.,TRBJ2-1,.,18
TGTGCCAGTAGTATAGCCGCCGCAGGGATTGTAAAGACCCAGTACTTC,CASSIAAAGIVKTQYF,TRBV19,.,TRBJ2-5,.,16
TGTGCCAGCCTAGGAGAGGTCCAGAGGTACAATGAGCAGTTCTTC,CASLGEVQRYNEQFF,TRBV2,.,TRBJ2-1,once,15
TGTGCCAGCAGCCAAGCAGGGATCGCTTTCTTT,CASSQAGIAFF,TRBV14,.,TRBJ1-1,few,11
TGTGCCAGCAGCAAAGCGCTTTCAGCGGGCCCGAACACCGGGGAGCTGTTTTTT,CASSKALSAGPNTGELFF,TRBV21-1,.,TRBJ2-2,.,18
TGCGCCAGCAGTGAGGTAAGAGCCGGCGGTAGCACAGATACGCAGTATTTT,CASSEVRAGGSTDTQYF,TRBV10-1,.,TRBJ2-3,.,17
TGTGCCACCAGCGGGACAGCCCCTAGCACAGATACGCAGTATTTT,CATSGTAPSTDTQYF,TRBV15,TRBD1,TRBJ2-3,.,15
TGTGCCAGCAGCTTGGAGGGACAGGGGCTTTCCTACGAGCAGTACTTC,CASSLEGQGLSYEQYF,TRBV5-5,TRBD1,TRBJ2-7,.,16
TGTGCCAGCAGCTTTAGCGGGAGGGCAAATGAGCAGTTCTTC,CASSFSGRANEQFF,TRBV7-6,TRBD2,TRBJ2-1,few,14
TGTGCCAGCAGCACCCAGACAGGGGAATACGCTGAAGCTTTCTTT,CASSTQTGEYAEAFF,TRBV13,TRBD1,TRBJ1-1,.,15
TGTGCCAGCAGCTTTACTAGCGGAATTACCTACGAGCAGTACTTC,CASSFTSGITYEQYF,TRBV7-2,TRBD2,TRBJ2-7,.,15
TGTGCCAGCAGCTTTGTGAAGGGGGCGCCGGGCACTGAAGCTTTCTTT,CASSFVKGAPGTEAFF,TRBV7-8,TRBD1,TRBJ1-1,once,16
TGTGCCAGCAGTTTAGTCCTCCAGACAAATTCCTACGAGCAGTACTTC,CASSLVLQTNSYEQYF,TRBV27,.,TRBJ2-7,.,16
TGCAGTGCTTCGACTGGGTATGAGCAGTTCTTC,CSASTGYEQFF,TRBV20-1,.,TRBJ2-1,.,11
TGTGCCAGCAGCGCAGATACAGATACGCAGTATTTT,CASSADTDTQYF,TRBV13,.,TRBJ2-3,.,12
TGTGCCAGTAGTAGGAGGACAGGGGCGTGGGGTGATCAGCCCCAGCATTTT,CASSRRTGAWGDQPQHF,TRBV19,TRBD1,TRBJ1-5,.,17
TGTGCCAGCAGCTTAGAGGTCGCGGCGGGAGTTTGGACCAAAAACATTCAGTACTTC,CASSLEVAAGVWTKNIQYF,TRBV7-2,TRBD2,TRBJ2-4,.,19